These T cell receptor beta chains were read from a single sample in a study of shared clonotypes between healthy human individuals. Using immunoSEQ multiplex PCR, the repertoire was profiled, and TCRdb retains in-frame clones only, with some absent. The table records more than 1 million clones, 75% to 80% of them present only once. Sequenced input: memory CD4+ T cells from PBMCs. These receptors were collected from a young man in good health. Some clones in this sample may be carry-over from other donors' samples. The CDR3 runs from the conserved cysteine through the conserved F or W. Each record gives: CDR3 protein, CDR3 DNA, J gene, D gene, clone size, V gene. D genes are given only for firm matches. Size is stated for part of the rows, as once, few or many counts, or as a class when the clone is expanded.

cdr3_aa: CATKTGNQPQHF
cdr3_nt: TGTGCCACCAAGACAGGGAATCAGCCCCAGCATTTT
j_call: TRBJ1-5
d_call: TRBD1
clone_size: .
v_call: TRBV28

cdr3_aa: CASSGDRDFGNTIYF
cdr3_nt: TGTGCCAGCAGTGGGGACAGGGACTTTGGAAACACCATATATTTT
j_call: TRBJ1-3
d_call: TRBD1
clone_size: .
v_call: TRBV25-1

cdr3_aa: CASSPRPTEPGELFF
cdr3_nt: TGTGCCAGCAGTCCCCGACCCACTGAACCCGGGGAGCTGTTTTTT
j_call: TRBJ2-2
d_call: .
clone_size: many
v_call: TRBV6-5

cdr3_aa: CASSPFGGLETQYF
cdr3_nt: TGTGCCAGCTCACCATTCGGAGGGCTGGAGACCCAGTACTTC
j_call: TRBJ2-5
d_call: .
clone_size: .
v_call: TRBV18

cdr3_aa: CASSKPRGPYGYTF
cdr3_nt: TGTGCCAGCAGCAAGCCCCGGGGGCCCTATGGCTACACCTTC
j_call: TRBJ1-2
d_call: .
clone_size: .
v_call: TRBV5-6

cdr3_aa: CASSLASQGNTGELFF
cdr3_nt: TGCGCCAGCAGCTTGGCTAGCCAGGGGAACACCGGGGAGCTGTTTTTT
j_call: TRBJ2-2
d_call: .
clone_size: .
v_call: TRBV5-1

cdr3_aa: CASSLRQGAADTQYF
cdr3_nt: TGCGCCAGCAGCTTGAGACAGGGGGCCGCAGATACGCAGTATTTT
j_call: TRBJ2-3
d_call: TRBD1
clone_size: .
v_call: TRBV5-1

cdr3_aa: CASRGTGLSSYEQYF
cdr3_nt: TGTGCCAGTAGAGGGACTGGGCTAAGTTCCTACGAGCAGTACTTC
j_call: TRBJ2-7
d_call: .
clone_size: .
v_call: TRBV19

cdr3_aa: CSVAGGEKLFF
cdr3_nt: TGCAGCGTTGCGGGCGGTGAAAAACTGTTTTTT
j_call: TRBJ1-4
d_call: .
clone_size: .
v_call: TRBV29-1

cdr3_aa: CASSQAPQGVYEQYF
cdr3_nt: TGCGCCAGCAGCCAAGCGCCACAGGGGGTCTACGAGCAGTACTTC
j_call: TRBJ2-7
d_call: TRBD1
clone_size: .
v_call: TRBV4-1

cdr3_aa: CASSYGRGDERSIYTF
cdr3_nt: TGTGCCAGTAGTTATGGCAGGGGCGACGAGAGATCGATCTACACCTTC
j_call: TRBJ1-2
d_call: .
clone_size: .
v_call: TRBV19

cdr3_aa: CASSTTELRAQPQHF
cdr3_nt: TGTGCCAGCAGCACGACAGAGCTCAGGGCTCAGCCCCAGCATTTT
j_call: TRBJ1-5
d_call: .
clone_size: .
v_call: TRBV28

cdr3_aa: CTSSQPKSGVRTDTQYF
cdr3_nt: TGCACCAGCAGCCAACCCAAGAGCGGGGTCCGCACAGATACGCAGTATTTT
j_call: TRBJ2-3
d_call: .
clone_size: .
v_call: TRBV1

cdr3_aa: CASSSPPGLAYNEQFF
cdr3_nt: TGTGCCAGCAGTTCGCCTCCGGGACTAGCCTACAATGAGCAGTTCTTC
j_call: TRBJ2-1
d_call: TRBD2
clone_size: .
v_call: TRBV28

cdr3_aa: CASSLGPLAGDRDTQYF
cdr3_nt: TGTGCCAGCAGTTTAGGCCCACTAGCGGGAGACCGAGATACGCAGTATTTT
j_call: TRBJ2-3
d_call: TRBD2
clone_size: .
v_call: TRBV27

cdr3_aa: CASSSGLAGLTDTQYF
cdr3_nt: TGTGCCAGCAGCTCCGGACTAGCGGGGCTGACAGATACGCAGTATTTT
j_call: TRBJ2-3
d_call: TRBD2
clone_size: .
v_call: TRBV5-4

cdr3_aa: CASSAAVGEQDGYTF
cdr3_nt: TGCGCCAGCAGCGCGGCGGTGGGGGAACAGGATGGCTACACCTTC
j_call: TRBJ1-2
d_call: .
clone_size: .
v_call: TRBV5-1

cdr3_aa: CASSRYQDTQYF
cdr3_nt: TGTGCCAGCTCTAGGTATCAAGATACGCAGTATTTT
j_call: TRBJ2-3
d_call: .
clone_size: .
v_call: TRBV2

cdr3_aa: CASSLGQGNYGYTF
cdr3_nt: TGTGCCAGCAGCTTGGGACAGGGGAACTATGGCTACACCTTC
j_call: TRBJ1-2
d_call: TRBD1
clone_size: once
v_call: TRBV5-5

cdr3_aa: CASSSTTGRSPLHF
cdr3_nt: TGTGCCAGCAGTTCTACGACAGGGCGATCACCCCTCCACTTT
j_call: TRBJ1-6
d_call: TRBD1
clone_size: .
v_call: TRBV28

cdr3_aa: CASSPQPILSTDTQYF
cdr3_nt: TGTGCCAGCAGCCCCCAACCAATACTTAGCACAGATACGCAGTATTTT
j_call: TRBJ2-3
d_call: .
clone_size: .
v_call: TRBV9

cdr3_aa: CASRDRGQTQYF
cdr3_nt: TGTGCCAGCAGAGACCGGGGGCAGACCCAGTACTTC
j_call: TRBJ2-5
d_call: .
clone_size: .
v_call: TRBV2

cdr3_aa: CASSERRADTEAFF
cdr3_nt: TGTGCCAGCAGTGAACGTAGGGCAGACACTGAAGCTTTCTTT
j_call: TRBJ1-1
d_call: .
clone_size: .
v_call: TRBV6-1